What follows are 20 T cell receptor beta chains derived from one specimen sequenced in a study of T-cell memory formation after mild COVID-19. TCRdb reprocessed the 5' RACE reads with MiXCR, giving one entry per CDR3 protein. The data show around 80,000 distinct CDR3 sequences, with approximately 15% seen just once and 31% held by the top ten. Source material: PBMCs or a T cell subset sorted from them (not recorded which). All receptors derive from an adult woman who had mild COVID-19 (a few samples of this study predate the infection). Cell type and time point are not known.

The CDR3 reads CASSQDHESYNEQFF. The CDR3 DNA reads TGCGCCAGCAGCCAAGATCACGAGTCCTACAATGAGCAGTTCTTC. The chain combines TRBV4-1 with TRBJ2-1; D gene unclear. Germline CDR1 reads MGHRA; CDR2 reads YSYEKL. This CDR3 comprises 15 residues. V was clipped by 0 bases and J by 1 base, with 7 bases between them.

The gene calls are TRBV7-2 and TRBJ2-3; tentatively, D is TRBD1 or TRBD2 (7 bases each). Trimming left V 5 bases short and J 5 bases short, with 23 bases between. The germline gives CDR1 SGHTA, CDR2 FQGNSA. This CDR3 region has 17 residues. Written as DNA, the CDR3 is TGTGCCAGCAGCCCAGGGGGGAGGGGCCCCCGGATAGATACGCAGTATTTT. Residues: CASSPGGRGPRIDTQYF.

About this clonotype itself: An end of the junction differs from the germline gene, which may be a read error. The CDR3 is CASSLWTGDEQYF. As DNA, the CDR3 is TGTGCTAGCAGCTTATGGACAGGGGACGAGCAGTACTTC. J is TRBJ2-7 and V is TRBV7-7; 9 nucleotides match TRBD1. The CDR3 contains 13 residues. Germline lookup yields CDR1 SSHAT and CDR2 FNYEAQ (reference sequence).

This clonotype turned up a few times. The chain couples TRBV7-9 to TRBJ2-6, with D perhaps given as TRBD1 or TRBD2 (6 bases each). This CDR3 is 14 amino acids long. Deletions cut 6 bases from V and 2 bases from J, with 8 bases between. Germline CDR1 SEHNR, CDR2 FQNEAQ (reference sequence). DNA of the CDR3: TGTGCCAGCAGGAGGGGGGCTGGGGCCAACGTCCTGACTTTC. Protein product: CASRRGAGANVLTF.

This clonotype came up many times. The V gene is TRBV12-3 or TRBV12-4, the J gene TRBJ2-3; 8 bases are a match to TRBD1. With 0 bases clipped from V and 3 bases from J, the junction kept 14 bases outside the gene matches. There are 19 residues in the CDR3. The CDR3 protein is CASSLASYDRGHPTDTQYF. The CDR3 nucleotides are TGTGCCAGCAGTTTAGCGTCTTACGACAGGGGTCACCCAACAGATACGCAGTATTTT.

This clonotype turned up a few times. The rearrangement joins TRBV10-3 to TRBJ2-5, with unresolved D. Per the germline V gene, CDR1 is ENHRY and CDR2 is SYGVKD. The ends were cut back, 0 bases at V and 2 bases at J, with 7 bases in the middle. CDR3 length equals 14 residues. CDR3 nucleotide sequence: TGTGCCATCAGTGAGTCGCGGACGCAAGAGACCCAGTACTTC. Encoded protein: CAISESRTQETQYF.

V is TRBV15 and J is TRBJ2-5; D is unresolved. CDR3 length equals 19 residues. CDR1 is LNHNV, CDR2 YYDKDF, per germline (reference sequence). Trimming cost V 0 bases and J 0 bases, with 20 bases left between them. Here the CDR3 DNA reads TGTGCCACCAGCAGAGATCAACCCCGGTCAGTCTCAAACCAAGAGACCCAGTACTTC. This translates into CATSRDQPRSVSNQETQYF.

This clonotype was counted only a few times. The chain uses TRBV4-2 and TRBJ2-7; tentatively, D is TRBD2 (6 bases). Trimming shortened V by 3 bases and J by 3 bases, and 9 bases separated the two germline ends. Germline CDR1 reads LGHNA; CDR2 reads YNFKEQ. The CDR3 runs 13 residues. The chain's CDR3 is CASSHGDFYEQYF. CDR3 coding DNA: TGTGCCAGCAGCCATGGGGACTTCTACGAGCAGTACTTC.

V usage is TRBV5-4 and J usage is TRBJ2-3; 8 bases agree with TRBD2. The V and J ends lost 5 bases and 2 bases, in that order; junction bases with no gene match: 7. The CDR3 is 15 residues long. Germline CDR1 and CDR2: SGHNT and YYREEE (reference sequence). CDR3 nucleotide sequence: TGTGCCAGCAGAACTGGACTAGCCGTCACAGATACGCAGTATTTT. Encoded protein: CASRTGLAVTDTQYF.

This clonotype was detected only a few times. The chain carries TRBV24-1 and TRBJ2-7, with 9 bases lining up with TRBD1. Germline V gives CDR1 KGHDR, CDR2 SFDVKD. J lost 3 bases, V lost 6 bases, and 2 bases had no gene match. The CDR3 consists of 13 residues. Here the CDR3 DNA reads TGTGCCACCAGTTTGGGACAGGGCTACGAGCAGTACTTC. This sequence encodes CATSLGQGYEQYF.

The V call is TRBV29-1, the J call TRBJ2-7; the D gene is possibly TRBD2 (5 bases). The V gene lost 7 bases and the J gene lost 7 bases, with 26 bases spanning the gap. The CDR3 has 15 amino acids. The V gene's germline CDR1 is SQVTM and CDR2 ANQGSEA. CDR3 loop: CSAWESWPPLGEQYF. Here the CDR3 DNA reads TGCAGCGCCTGGGAGAGCTGGCCCCCCTTGGGAGAGCAGTACTTC.

Only a few counts were recorded for this clonotype. This chain joins TRBV3-1 and TRBJ2-2; no firm D call. The CDR3 loop spans 15 amino acids. Trimming stripped 0 bases from V and 1 base from J, with 6 bases between. CDR1 is LGHDT and CDR2 is YNNKEL in the germline V gene (reference sequence). The CDR3 loop is CASSQDWGNTGELFF. The CDR3 DNA follows: TGTGCCAGCAGCCAAGATTGGGGGAACACCGGGGAGCTGTTTTTT.

There are a few counts of this clonotype. The rearrangement joins TRBV6-6 to TRBJ1-1; D unclear. Trimming took 2 bases from V and 1 from J, leaving 8 bases between them. This CDR3 spans 14 amino acids. From germline, CDR1 is MNHNY and CDR2 SVGAGI (reference sequence). CDR3 loop: CASSYPTANTEAFF. CDR3 sequence (DNA): TGTGCCAGCAGTTACCCAACAGCGAACACTGAAGCTTTCTTT.

This clonotype was seen a few times. This sequence joins TRBV29-1 and TRBJ2-1, with 10 bases identical to TRBD2. The CDR3 extends over 14 amino acids. V lost 4 bases to trimming and J lost 10 bases; unmatched junction nucleotides: 10. Per the germline V gene, CDR1 is SQVTM and CDR2 is ANQGSEA. The CDR3 bases are TGCAGCGTTGCTCTAGCGGGGGTCTGGGAAGAGCAGTTCTTC. This encodes CSVALAGVWEEQFF.

This sequence joins TRBV2 and TRBJ1-5; D not resolved. CDR1 and CDR2 (germline): SNHLY, FYNNEI. The CDR3 spans 16 residues. With 7 bases removed from V and 3 bases from J, the gap between germline ends came to 19 bases. This CDR3 is CASKETRSRFNQPQHF. The CDR3 DNA follows: TGTGCCAGCAAGGAGACTCGGAGCAGGTTCAATCAGCCCCAGCATTTT.

This chain connects TRBV6-1 to TRBJ2-7; D is unresolved. The CDR3 has 16 amino acids. The V and J ends lost 7 bases and 0 bases respectively, with 19 bases between them. From germline, CDR1 is MNHNS and CDR2 SASEGT. The CDR3 reads CASNPDATLSSYEQYF. The CDR3 coding sequence is TGTGCCAGCAATCCGGACGCCACCCTGAGCTCCTACGAGCAGTACTTC.

The rearrangement uses TRBV6-6 and TRBJ1-2; weak D call: TRBD1 (5 bases). Germline loops: CDR1 MNHNY, CDR2 SVGAGI (reference sequence). CDR3 size: 16 residues. The germline V and J ends were trimmed by 0 bases and 8 bases, with 19 bases remaining between them. The CDR3 bases are TGTGCCAGCAGTTACTCGTCAGGGCCCGATGGAAGGGGCTACACCTTC. Translation: CASSYSSGPDGRGYTF.

The chain is built from TRBV4-2 and TRBJ2-3; D might be TRBD2 (5 bases). The CDR3 has 14 amino acids. CDR1 and CDR2 from the germline V gene are LGHNA and YNFKEQ. V was trimmed by 1 base and J by 4 bases, leaving 9 bases between them. The CDR3 DNA reads TGTGCCAGCAGCCAAGCACTAGTGGCAGATACGCAGTATTTT. Its translation is CASSQALVADTQYF.

This clonotype was picked up a small number of times. V and J are TRBV20-1 and TRBJ1-1; the D gene is possibly TRBD1 (5 bases). Germline V gives CDR1 DFQATT, CDR2 SNEGSKA (reference sequence). The V gene lost 6 bases and the J gene lost 1 base, with 12 bases spanning the gap. The CDR3 has 13 residues. CDR3 sequence reads: CSAEGRENTEAFF. In DNA form, the CDR3 reads TGCAGTGCCGAGGGACGAGAGAACACTGAAGCTTTCTTT.

The chain has TRBV20-1 and TRBJ2-7, with unresolved D. Germline assignment: CDR1 DFQATT and CDR2 SNEGSKA (reference sequence). The CDR3 runs to 11 residues. V gave up 6 bases and J gave up 3 bases, with 9 bases separating them. This chain's CDR3 is CSASALYEQYF. CDR3 DNA: TGCAGTGCCTCAGCACTCTACGAGCAGTACTTC.